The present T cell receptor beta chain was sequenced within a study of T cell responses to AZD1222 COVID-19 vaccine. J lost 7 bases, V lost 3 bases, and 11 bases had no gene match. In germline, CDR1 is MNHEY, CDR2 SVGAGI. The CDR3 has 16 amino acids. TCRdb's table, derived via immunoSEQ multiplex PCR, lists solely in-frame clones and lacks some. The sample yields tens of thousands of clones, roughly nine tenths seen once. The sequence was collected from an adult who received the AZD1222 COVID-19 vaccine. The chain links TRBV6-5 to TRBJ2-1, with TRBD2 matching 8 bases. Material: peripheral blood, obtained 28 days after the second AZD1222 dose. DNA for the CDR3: TGTGCCAGCAGTTATCCCCGGGAGGGCCGGGGGAATGAGCAGTTCTTC. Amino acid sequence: CASSYPREGRGNEQFF.